One T cell receptor beta chain is described in this entry. Its specificity is not known. Healthy bone marrow donors formed the donor group. This entry belongs to a study of cytomegalovirus exposure and HLA in healthy donors. Study in general: Findings of an earlier analysis included roughly 120 million unique TCR beta sequences from around 180 million T cells. Whole-study results and caveats: Cytomegalovirus-associated status was assigned to roughly 160 TCR beta chains.

PCR employed 60 Vbeta and 13 Jbeta primers. The data were produced by immunoSEQ multiplex PCR, yet TCRdb's version contains in-frame clones alone and is incomplete. The data show about 38,000 clones, 55% to 75% seen once. The TCR comes from a man aged 50 or older in good health and CMV-seropositive. Material for sequencing was PBMCs.

DNA for the CDR3: TGTGCCAGCAGCTTGGCGAGGGGGGGGCCCTACGAGCAGTACTTC. This sequence encodes CASSLARGGPYEQYF. The chain carries TRBV5-6 and TRBJ2-7, with D possibly being TRBD2 (7 bases). Germline values: CDR1 SGHDT, CDR2 YYEEEE. Trimming stripped 0 bases from V and 2 bases from J, with 12 bases between. The CDR3 extends over 15 amino acids.